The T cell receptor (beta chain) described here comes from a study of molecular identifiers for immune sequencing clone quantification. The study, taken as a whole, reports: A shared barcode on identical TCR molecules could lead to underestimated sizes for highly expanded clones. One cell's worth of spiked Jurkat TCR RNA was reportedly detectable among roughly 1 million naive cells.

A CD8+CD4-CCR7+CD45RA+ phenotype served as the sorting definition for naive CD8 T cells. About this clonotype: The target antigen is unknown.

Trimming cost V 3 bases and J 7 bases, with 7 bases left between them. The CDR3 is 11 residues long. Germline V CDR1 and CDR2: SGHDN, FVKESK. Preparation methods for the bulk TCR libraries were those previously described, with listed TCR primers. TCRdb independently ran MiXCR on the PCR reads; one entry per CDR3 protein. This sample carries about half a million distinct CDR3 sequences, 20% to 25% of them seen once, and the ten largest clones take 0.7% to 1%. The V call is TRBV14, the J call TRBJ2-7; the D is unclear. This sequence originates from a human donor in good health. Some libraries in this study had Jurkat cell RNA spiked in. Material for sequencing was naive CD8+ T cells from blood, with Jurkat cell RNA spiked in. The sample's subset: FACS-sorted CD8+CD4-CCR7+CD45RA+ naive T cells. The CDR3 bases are TGTGCCAGCAGCCATTCGATGGAGCAGTACTTC. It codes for CASSHSMEQYF.